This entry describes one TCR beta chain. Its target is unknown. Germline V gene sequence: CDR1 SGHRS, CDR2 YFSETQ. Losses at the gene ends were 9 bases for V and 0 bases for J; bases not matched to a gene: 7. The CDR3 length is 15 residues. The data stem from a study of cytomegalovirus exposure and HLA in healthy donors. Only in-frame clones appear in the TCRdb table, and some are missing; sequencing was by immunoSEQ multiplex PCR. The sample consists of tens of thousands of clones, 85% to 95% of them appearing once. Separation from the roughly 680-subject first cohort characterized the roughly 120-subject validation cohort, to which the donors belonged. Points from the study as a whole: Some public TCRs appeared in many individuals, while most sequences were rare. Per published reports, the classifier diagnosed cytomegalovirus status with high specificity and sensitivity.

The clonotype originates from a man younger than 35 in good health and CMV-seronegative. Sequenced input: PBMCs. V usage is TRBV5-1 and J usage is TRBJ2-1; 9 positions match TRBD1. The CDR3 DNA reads TGCGCCACCCGACAGGGGGGGAGCTCCTACAATGAGCAGTTCTTC. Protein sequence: CATRQGGSSYNEQFF. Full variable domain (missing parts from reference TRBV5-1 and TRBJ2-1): KAGVTQTPRYLIKTRGQQVTLSCSPISGHRSVSWYQQTPGQGLQFLFEYFSETQRNKGNFPGRFSGRQFSNSRSEMNVSTLELGDSALYLCATRQGGSSYNEQFFGPGTRLTVL.